This T cell receptor (beta chain) stems from a study of CD8 T cells in ankylosing spondylitis. Broader study findings: Reported data indicate significant enrichment of disease-linked clones within matched ankylosing spondylitis synovial fluid.

In its sample, this clonotype was seen a few times. Antigen: not known. Each TCR beta library was made by quantitative 5'-RACE that incorporated molecular barcodes. Using its own MiXCR run on the 5' RACE reads, TCRdb lists one record per CDR3 protein. The sample consists of around 150,000 distinct CDR3 sequences, roughly 44% of them appearing once. Trimming pared 4 bases from V and 1 base from J, leaving 17 bases between. The CDR3 loop spans 16 amino acids. From germline, CDR1 is SEHNR and CDR2 FQNEAQ (reference sequence). V is TRBV7-9 and J is TRBJ2-7, with a possible D match to TRBD2 (7 bases). The sample taken for sequencing was synovial fluid, either unsorted or a sorted T cell fraction (not recorded which). The TCR was taken from a male donor with ankylosing spondylitis. This chain's CDR3 is CASSSVGGASSYEQYF. For the CDR3, the DNA is TGTGCCAGCAGCTCTGTTGGGGGGGCCAGTTCCTACGAGCAGTACTTC.